This T cell receptor (beta chain) was sequenced in a study of T cell changes during pregnancy in multiple sclerosis. Trimming shortened V by 5 bases and J by 8 bases, and 14 bases separated the two germline ends. The CDR3 is 14 amino acids. The germline gives CDR1 SGDLS, CDR2 YYNGEE. Some clones are missing from TCRdb's copy, which holds only in-frame ones; the method was immunoSEQ multiplex PCR. The data hold tens of thousands of clones, with 91% observed a single time. The chain is built from TRBV9 and TRBJ1-6, with D possibly being TRBD1 (6 bases). This sequence was found in a female donor with multiple sclerosis, enrolled in a pregnancy study. This material consisted of CD8+ T cells from peripheral blood mononuclear cells, taken before pregnancy. The CDR3 here is CASSGGADYSPLHF. The CDR3 nucleotides read TGTGCCAGCAGTGGGGGGGCGGATTATTCACCCCTCCACTTT.